The rows below give T cell receptor beta chains drawn from one sample of a study of identical twins. TCRdb ran MiXCR on the 5' RACE reads and lists one entry per CDR3 protein. This repertoire shows around 240,000 distinct CDR3 sequences, roughly a tenth found once; its top ten account for more than 8.5%. Sequencing was performed on memory T cells sorted from blood. The receptor source for this set is a man aged 50 to 59 in good health. Both conserved end residues are part of each CDR3. Each record gives: V gene, J gene, CDR3 protein.

TRBV5-5	TRBJ1-1	CASSPTVVEENTEAFF
TRBV24-1	TRBJ2-1	CATSWSSYNEQFF
TRBV6-6	TRBJ1-1	CATRGTTEAFF
TRBV9	TRBJ1-5	CASSPLGGKNQPQHF
TRBV27	TRBJ2-3	CASSLSTSGSLDTQYF
TRBV2	TRBJ2-3	CASSEALTGQGYYF
TRBV12-3/TRBV12-4	TRBJ1-5	CASSADSYYSNQPQHF
TRBV10-3	TRBJ1-5	CAISESAGRDSNQPQHF
TRBV24-1	TRBJ2-5	CATVALGPPPETQYF
TRBV27	TRBJ2-6	CASSRLAGGPGGANVLTF
TRBV11-2	TRBJ2-7	CASSLAHPYEQYF
TRBV6-1	TRBJ1-2	CASLDRLHYGYTF
TRBV7-2	TRBJ1-6	CASSLASPWRGTYNSPLHF
TRBV7-2	TRBJ1-6	CASSLAASSPLHF
TRBV12-3/TRBV12-4	TRBJ1-2	CASSPPQGAFHGYTF
TRBV5-6	TRBJ2-1	CASSLATAPGGSYNEQFF
TRBV29-1	TRBJ2-1	CSVVLREGRVEGQFF
TRBV5-1	TRBJ2-5	CASSFVAFQETQYF
TRBV18	TRBJ2-5	CASSRSMGTQYF
TRBV12-3/TRBV12-4	TRBJ1-2	CASSPGPRSYGYTF
TRBV28	TRBJ2-7	CASSLRVELRSSYEQYF
TRBV28	TRBJ2-1	CASSPYTGTVNEQFF
TRBV6-1	TRBJ1-6	CASSGGQGRSPLHF
TRBV5-1	TRBJ1-1	CASSLGGTLNTEAFF
TRBV13	TRBJ1-1	CASSLGINRNTEAFF
TRBV5-1	TRBJ2-7	CASSAGTGGIDEQYF
TRBV9	TRBJ1-3	CASSAIGRSGNTIYF
TRBV3-1	TRBJ2-2	CASSQEARDRVSGELFF
TRBV28	TRBJ2-7	CASSHGGGEQYF
TRBV12-3/TRBV12-4	TRBJ1-2	CASSFGGRAYGYTF
TRBV20-1	TRBJ1-3	CSAPQTGNTIYF
TRBV20-1	TRBJ1-2	CSARETGTANYGYTF
TRBV28	TRBJ1-2	CASSFWGAQHYGYTF
TRBV20-1	TRBJ2-7	CSARVAGGPYYEQYF
TRBV4-2	TRBJ2-7	CASSQDPGAYEQYF
TRBV4-3	TRBJ2-2	CASSRRQATNTGELFF
TRBV6-1	TRBJ2-5	CASGTGTSAETQYF
TRBV9	TRBJ1-2	CASSPWGTASTNYGYTF
TRBV20-1	TRBJ1-5	CSARAGHGLVQPQHF
TRBV20-1	TRBJ1-1	CSARDTRATEAFF
TRBV5-6	TRBJ1-4	CASSSQKGWEKLFF
TRBV12-3/TRBV12-4	TRBJ1-1	CASSKPSGLRNTEAFF
TRBV7-2	TRBJ2-7	CASSWRTDYEQYF
TRBV2	TRBJ2-1	CASSGGPEQFF
TRBV4-3	TRBJ2-3	CASSQSRASGSTDTQYF
TRBV4-1	TRBJ2-2	CASSQRDRINTGELFF
TRBV7-2	TRBJ2-2	CASSLARMRGRTGELFF
TRBV6-2/TRBV6-3	TRBJ1-2	CASSRRQLYYGYTF
TRBV28	TRBJ2-5	CASSLDGRETQYF
TRBV9	TRBJ1-2	CASSEAAGTGKLSYGYTF
TRBV20-1	TRBJ2-3	CSARDRRGGTDTQYF
TRBV29-1	TRBJ1-2	CSVEELGANYGYTF
TRBV29-1	TRBJ2-1	CSVVMGTNSYNEQFF
TRBV10-3	TRBJ2-2	CAITGRALGELFF
TRBV28	TRBJ2-2	CASSSPSGDNTGELFF
TRBV5-6	TRBJ1-6	CASSFLSARGNSPLHF